The clone carrying this T cell receptor beta chain has a single count. What it binds is not known. The PCR had 60 Vbeta and 13 Jbeta primers. Assay: immunoSEQ multiplex PCR; the TCRdb copy retains only in-frame clones and omits some. The sample holds under 150,000 clones; around 82% are singletons and the top ten take under 7.5%. The CDR3 runs 14 residues. V gave up 3 bases and J gave up 2 bases; unmatched junction bases: 4. The V gene's germline CDR1 is PRHDT and CDR2 FYEKMQ (reference sequence). This record belongs to a study of cytomegalovirus exposure and HLA in healthy donors. Across the study: Genotyping of 430 or so donors showed that about 79% belonged to the Caucasian-associated ancestry cluster. Study observations and caveats: Earlier results showed most TCR beta V segments being productive about 87% or about 30% of the time. In most subjects, TCR beta sequences reportedly gave accurate predictions of HLA-A and HLA-B alleles.

The TCR originated in a man aged 35 to 55 in good health and CMV-seropositive. V usage is TRBV13 and J usage is TRBJ2-7, with 7 bases aligning to TRBD1. The source material was PBMCs. CDR3 nucleotide sequence: TGTGCCAGCAGCTTTTCTAGGGGGCCCTACGAGCAGTACTTC. This codes for CASSFSRGPYEQYF.